The subject of this entry is one T cell receptor (beta chain). Its cognate antigen is unknown. This sample stems from a study of T cell responses to AZD1222 COVID-19 vaccine. The CDR3 consists of 15 residues. Germline assignment: CDR1 MNHEY and CDR2 SMNVEV (reference sequence). Trimming took 0 bases from V and 3 from J; bases not matched to a gene: 2. Overall study findings and caveats: At baseline, just a handful of AZD1222 recipients tested seropositive. Sampled repertoires all dated from after the peak T cell response. Donors, mostly white British, included more females; clonal diversity was possibly underestimated.

Libraries were prepared by immunoSEQ multiplex PCR; TCRdb keeps only in-frame clonotypes and omits some of them. Found here are 150,000 or so clones, about 91% of them singletons; the top ten hold 1% to 1.5%. The chain has TRBV27 and TRBJ2-7, with 10 bases that match TRBD1. This TCR derives from an adult who received the AZD1222 COVID-19 vaccine. Sequences were derived from peripheral blood, sampled 28 days after the second AZD1222 dose. CDR3 DNA: TGTGCCAGCAGTTTATCGGGGACAGGGGACTACGAGCAGTACTTC. It encodes CASSLSGTGDYEQYF.